One and the same sample provided the 7 T cell receptor beta chains below, sequenced in a study of beta chain features in type 1 diabetes. The whole isolated RNA underwent reverse transcription, so sequencing captured expressed TCRB transcripts. The repertoire was sequenced with immunoSEQ multiplex PCR; TCRdb's copy has only in-frame clones and lacks some. The sample includes 200,000 to 250,000 clones, approximately 11% of them seen just once. The sequenced sample consisted of central memory CD4+ T cells from blood. The receptors shown here come from a man between 18 and 35 years old in good health.

This chain joins TRBV5-1 and TRBJ2-3; the D is unclear. The CDR3 covers 13 residues. CDR1 SGHRS and CDR2 YFSETQ come from the germline V gene. Deletions cut 1 base from V and 3 bases from J, with 6 bases between. This CDR3 reads CASSLTHTDTQYF. CDR3 DNA: TGCGCCAGCAGCTTGACCCATACAGATACGCAGTATTTT. The full variable domain, in which reference TRBV5-1 and TRBJ2-3 provide the parts outside the CDR3, is KAGVTQTPRYLIKTRGQQVTLSCSPISGHRSVSWYQQTPGQGLQFLFEYFSETQRNKGNFPGRFSGRQFSNSRSEMNVSTLELGDSALYLCASSLTHTDTQYFGPGTRLTVL.

The chain couples TRBV7-2 to TRBJ2-5, with a weak D call TRBD1 (6 bases). This CDR3 is 14 amino acids long. From germline, CDR1 is SGHTA and CDR2 FQGNSA. Trimming shortened V by 1 base and J by 5 bases, and 11 bases separated the two germline ends. DNA for the CDR3: TGTGCCAGCAGCTTAGACAGGGCCGGGGAGACCCAGTACTTC. Encoded protein: CASSLDRAGETQYF. The entire variable domain, with the rest obtained from reference TRBV7-2 and TRBJ2-5, is as follows: GAGVSQSPSNKVTEKGKDVELRCDPISGHTALYWYRQSLGQGLEFLIYFQGNSAPDKSGLPSDRFSAERTGGSVSTLTIQRTQQEDSAVYLCASSLDRAGETQYFGPGTRLLVL.

The table lists this clone with a few counts. The CDR3 DNA follows: TGTGCCAGCAGCAGGGAGGGTTTCTCTGCTGTGGGGCAGTTCTTC. As protein: CASSREGFSAVGQFF. The chain couples TRBV9 to TRBJ2-1; 7 bases map to TRBD2. From germline, CDR1 is SGDLS and CDR2 YYNGEE. Trimming took 4 bases from V and 12 from J; bases not matched to a gene: 16. This CDR3 has 15 amino acids.

Ten or more counts support this clone. The rearrangement links TRBV29-1 to TRBJ2-7, with D tentatively TRBD1 or TRBD2 (5 bases each). Trimming pared 4 bases from V and 5 bases from J, leaving 21 bases between. Germline values: CDR1 SQVTM, CDR2 ANQGSEA. This CDR3 is built from 15 residues. The CDR3 DNA sequence: TGCAGCGTTGGTACTGGGTTTCTGGGGGTCCACGAGCAGTACTTC. As protein: CSVGTGFLGVHEQYF.

Only a few counts were recorded for this clone. The chain combines TRBV15 with TRBJ2-1, with 11 bases fitting TRBD2. Trimming took 7 bases from V and 9 from J; bases not matched to a gene: 8. Germline V gene lookup returns CDR1 LNHNV and CDR2 YYDKDF (reference sequence). CDR3 length equals 14 residues. The CDR3 loop reads CATTGTSGLFEQFF. The CDR3 DNA sequence: TGTGCCACCACAGGGACTAGCGGTTTATTTGAGCAGTTCTTC.

This clone has more than one count but fewer than ten. The sample contains more than one DNA sequence encoding this CDR3. The chain carries TRBV7-3 and TRBJ2-1; 7 nucleotides agree with TRBD1. The CDR3 runs to 15 residues. After removal of 3 bases from V and 0 bases from J, the junction contained 2 bases not matched to a gene. Germline V gene sequence: CDR1 SGHTA, CDR2 FQGTGA. The CDR3: CASSLTGSSYNEQFF. Written as DNA, the CDR3 is TGTGCCAGCAGCTTGACAGGGAGCTCCTACAATGAGCAGTTCTTC.

The V call is TRBV7-9, the J call TRBJ2-3; D uncertain. CDR3 size: 14 residues. Trimming took off 6 bases at V and 0 bases at J, with 10 bases between the two ends. Germline CDR1 reads SEHNR; CDR2 reads FQNEAQ (reference sequence). The CDR3 nucleotides are TGTGCCAGCAGTTCCCTCGGAAGCACAGATACGCAGTATTTT. Translated: CASSSLGSTDTQYF.